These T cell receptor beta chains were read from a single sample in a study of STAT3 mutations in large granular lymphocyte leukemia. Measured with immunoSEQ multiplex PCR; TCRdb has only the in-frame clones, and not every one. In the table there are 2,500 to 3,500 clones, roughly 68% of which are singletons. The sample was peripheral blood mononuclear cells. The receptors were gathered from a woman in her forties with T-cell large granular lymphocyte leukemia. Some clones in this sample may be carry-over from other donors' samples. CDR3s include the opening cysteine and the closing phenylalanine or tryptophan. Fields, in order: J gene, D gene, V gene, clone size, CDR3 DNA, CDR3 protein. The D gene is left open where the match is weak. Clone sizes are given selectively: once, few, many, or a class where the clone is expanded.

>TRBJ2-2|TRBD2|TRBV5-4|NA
TGTGCCAGCAGCTCTGAGCCAGCGGGGGGCCGGGGCGGGGAGCTGTTTTTT
CASSSEPAGGRGGELFF
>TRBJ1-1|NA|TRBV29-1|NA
TGCAGCGTTGAGCGGGGAGGCACTGAAGCTTTCTTT
CSVERGGTEAFF
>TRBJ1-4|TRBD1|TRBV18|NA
TGTGCCAGCTCCTCGGGACAGGTGCCTGAAAAACTGTTTTTT
CASSSGQVPEKLFF
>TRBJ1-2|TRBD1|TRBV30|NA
TGTGCCTGGACCGGGACAGGGGACTACTATGGCTACACCTTC
CAWTGTGDYYGYTF
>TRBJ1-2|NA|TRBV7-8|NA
TGTGCCAGCAGCCCGTGGACAGACAACTATGGCTACACCTTC
CASSPWTDNYGYTF
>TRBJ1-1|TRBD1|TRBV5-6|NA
TGTGCCAGCAGCCGAGACAGGGGAGGGTGGGTCACTGAAGCTTTCTTT
CASSRDRGGWVTEAFF
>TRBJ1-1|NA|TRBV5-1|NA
TGCGCCAGCAGCCCGTTAGGGGCTATGAACACTGAAGCTTTCTTT
CASSPLGAMNTEAFF
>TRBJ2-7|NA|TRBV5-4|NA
TGTGCCAGCAGACCCGGGGCCTCCTCTCGGACCTACGAGCAGTACTTC
CASRPGASSRTYEQYF
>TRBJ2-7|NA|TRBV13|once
TGTGCCAGCACCGCCGGGCGAAACTCCTACGAGCAGTACTTC
CASTAGRNSYEQYF
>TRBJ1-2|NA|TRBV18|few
TGTGCCAGCTCACCGGACAGCCGCTATGGCTACACCTTC
CASSPDSRYGYTF
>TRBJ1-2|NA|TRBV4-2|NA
TGTGCCAGCAGCCAAGATCTTGGGCGGGGGGATGGCTACACCTTC
CASSQDLGRGDGYTF
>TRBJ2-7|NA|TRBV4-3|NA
TGCGCCAGCAGCCCCGATTCCGGAAGTCTGCAGTACTTC
CASSPDSGSLQYF